The rows below give T cell receptor beta chains drawn from one sample of a study of CD8+ T cells in alopecia areata. The protocol was immunoSEQ multiplex PCR, while the TCRdb copy is restricted to in-frame clones and leaves out a portion. The sample shows 170,000 or so clones, about 60% of them seen only once. This specimen was CD8+ T cells sorted from blood, taken at week 24, from a patient treated with tofacitinib. The receptors come from a human donor with alopecia areata. Each CDR3 is given with its conserved first and last residue. The D gene is left open where the match is weak. Part of the rows lack a size; the others show once, few, many or a class for expanded clones.

V gene,clone size,D gene,J gene,CDR3 protein,CDR3 DNA
TRBV19,-,TRBD2,TRBJ2-3,CASSEVAGGTDTQYF,TGTGCCAGTAGTGAAGTAGCGGGGGGGACAGATACGCAGTATTTT
TRBV10-3,-,TRBD1,TRBJ1-2,CAISEHDRGNSIVRYGYTF,TGTGCCATCAGTGAGCACGACAGGGGGAACTCCATCGTCCGCTATGGCTACACCTTC
TRBV10-3,-,-,TRBJ2-7,CAISVELGDHYEQYF,TGTGCCATCAGTGTGGAATTAGGGGACCACTACGAGCAGTACTTC
TRBV11-2,few,-,TRBJ2-5,CASSFGQGVQETQYF,TGTGCCAGCAGCTTCGGTCAAGGGGTACAAGAGACCCAGTACTTC
TRBV23-1,-,TRBD1,TRBJ2-1,CASSQNRQGRDNEQFF,TGCGCCAGCAGTCAAAATCGACAGGGTCGGGACAATGAGCAGTTCTTC
TRBV30,once,-,TRBJ1-2,CAQDLGYGYTF,TGCGCCCAGGATTTGGGTTATGGCTACACCTTC
TRBV11-2,-,-,TRBJ1-2,CASSLVLGPQPNGYTF,TGTGCCAGCAGCTTAGTCCTCGGGCCTCAGCCCAATGGCTACACCTTC
TRBV6-5,-,-,TRBJ1-1,CASSLGGANTEAFF,TGTGCCAGCAGTCTCGGGGGGGCGAACACTGAAGCTTTCTTT
TRBV4-1,-,-,TRBJ1-5,CASSQVWGDQPQHF,TGCGCCAGCAGCCAAGTTTGGGGGGACCAGCCCCAGCATTTT
TRBV4-1,many,-,TRBJ2-2,CASSQDRDGELFF,TGCGCCAGCAGCCAAGATCGAGACGGGGAGCTGTTTTTT
TRBV7-2,-,-,TRBJ2-5,CASSDPRGETQYF,TGTGCCAGCAGCGACCCTCGCGGGGAGACCCAGTACTTC
TRBV5-6,-,TRBD2,TRBJ2-5,CASSSDTSGETQYF,TGTGCCAGCAGCTCGGACACTAGCGGAGAGACCCAGTACTTC
TRBV2,-,-,TRBJ1-5,CASSARGGQPQHF,TGTGCCAGCAGTGCTCGCGGGGGTCAGCCCCAGCATTTT
TRBV2,-,TRBD2,TRBJ2-3,CASSEAGGNTDTQYF,TGTGCCAGCAGTGAGGCGGGGGGAAACACAGATACGCAGTATTTT
TRBV30,few,-,TRBJ1-2,CAWGQLVYGYTF,TGTGCCTGGGGACAGCTAGTCTATGGCTACACCTTC
TRBV6-4,few,TRBD1,TRBJ1-2,CASSEGAGSQVQLF,TGTGCCAGCAGCGAGGGGGCTGGTTCGCAGGTACAACTATTC
TRBV18,-,-,TRBJ1-2,CASSQDGSYGYTF,TGTGCCAGCTCACAAGACGGATCCTATGGCTACACCTTC
TRBV4-1,-,TRBD2,TRBJ2-1,CASSPGLVAYNEQFF,TGCGCCAGCAGCCCCGGACTAGTAGCCTACAATGAGCAGTTCTTC
TRBV19,-,-,TRBJ1-1,CASRLNTEAFF,TGTGCCAGTAGGTTGAACACTGAAGCTTTCTTT
TRBV11-2,-,-,TRBJ2-1,CASSLYVSPNEQFF,TGTGCCAGCAGCTTGTATGTCTCCCCCAATGAGCAGTTCTTC
TRBV2,-,-,TRBJ2-1,CASMAGSRVDNEQFF,TGTGCCAGCATGGCCGGGTCTCGAGTAGACAATGAGCAGTTCTTC
TRBV4-1,-,TRBD2,TRBJ2-1,CASSQAPGLAIADEQFF,TGCGCCAGCAGCCAAGCGCCGGGACTAGCAATTGCAGATGAGCAGTTCTTC
TRBV7-7,-,-,TRBJ2-5,CASSLVRSTEETQYF,TGTGCCAGCAGCTTAGTGAGGAGTACAGAAGAGACCCAGTACTTC
TRBV15,many,TRBD1,TRBJ1-5,CATSRVGQVDQPQHF,TGTGCCACCAGCAGAGTGGGACAGGTGGATCAGCCCCAGCATTTT
TRBV13,-,-,TRBJ1-4,CASSWTTWGELFF,TGTGCCAGCAGCTGGACTACCTGGGGGGAACTGTTTTTT
TRBV4-1,-,TRBD1,TRBJ2-5,CASSQWTGFGGEAQYF,TGCGCCAGCAGCCAATGGACAGGGTTCGGGGGAGAAGCCCAGTACTTC
TRBV4-1,few,-,TRBJ1-1,CASSQALQGIGTEAFF,TGCGCCAGCAGCCAAGCTCTCCAGGGGATCGGGACTGAAGCTTTCTTT
TRBV6-5,few,-,TRBJ2-1,CASSYSAGFNEQFF,TGTGCCAGCAGTTACTCCGCAGGGTTCAATGAGCAGTTCTTC
TRBV7-3,-,-,TRBJ2-5,CASSPYGGETQYF,TGTGCCAGCAGCCCATATGGGGGAGAGACCCAGTACTTC
TRBV6-4,-,TRBD1,TRBJ2-1,CASSDSTGQGEQFF,TGTGCCAGCAGTGACTCGACAGGGCAGGGTGAGCAGTTCTTC
TRBV7-9,-,-,TRBJ1-5,CASSHAGEQPQHF,TGTGCCAGCAGCCACGCAGGAGAACAGCCCCAGCATTTT
TRBV7-9,few,-,TRBJ2-7,CASRSGRRIEQYF,TGTGCCAGCAGGTCGGGACGGAGAATCGAGCAGTACTTC
TRBV5-1,-,-,TRBJ1-1,CASSLSGERTEAFF,TGCGCCAGCAGCTTGTCAGGGGAGAGGACTGAAGCTTTCTTT
TRBV5-6,-,TRBD1,TRBJ2-7,CASASTGDEQYF,TGTGCCAGCGCCTCAACAGGGGACGAGCAGTACTTC
TRBV12-5,-,-,TRBJ2-7,CASGGPRGPTSYEQYF,TGTGCTAGTGGGGGACCGCGGGGGCCCACCTCCTACGAGCAGTACTTC